Shown below are 30 T cell receptor beta chains from a single sample sequenced in a study of OX40 agonist ivuxolimab in advanced cancers. Produced via immunoSEQ multiplex PCR; TCRdb's table is partial and in-frame only. The sample consists of under 80,000 clones, about nine tenths of them appearing once. The source material was CD4+ or CD8+ T cells sorted from blood, sampled in a trial of the OX40 agonist ivuxolimab. Every receptor here comes from an adult with an advanced solid tumor such as melanoma, head and neck, liver or kidney cancer.

This chain uses TRBV7-6 with TRBJ2-3; 7 bases align to TRBD2. The CDR3 is 20 residues long. V shed 0 bases, J shed 1 base, and the junction held 16 bases outside the gene matches. The germline V gene has CDR1 SGHVS and CDR2 FNYEAQ. In nucleotides, the CDR3 is TGTGCCAGCAGCTTAGCGCGTCTAGCGGCTAGAATAAGTGGCACAGATACGCAGTATTTT. This translates into CASSLARLAARISGTDTQYF.

V is TRBV7-8 and J is TRBJ1-6; unclear D gene. The length of the CDR3 is 15 residues. The germline V gene encodes CDR1 SGHVS and CDR2 FQNEAQ. The V and J ends lost 2 bases and 7 bases respectively, with 12 bases between them. CDR3 DNA: TGTGCCAGCAGCTTAATTCTCCAAGGGAATTCACCCCTCCACTTT. This sequence encodes CASSLILQGNSPLHF.

V and J are TRBV19 and TRBJ1-5, with D maybe TRBD1 (5 bases). The length of the CDR3 is 13 residues. Germline lookup yields CDR1 LNHDA and CDR2 SQIVND (reference sequence). V lost 7 bases, J lost 4 bases, and 11 bases lay in between. The CDR3 DNA sequence: TGTGCCAGTACAACAGGTGATAATCAGCCCCAGCATTTT. This codes for CASTTGDNQPQHF.

This clone was counted only a few times. The J gene is TRBJ2-2, the V gene TRBV28; D is perhaps TRBD1 (5 bases). Trimming shortened V by 6 bases and J by 3 bases, and 14 bases separated the two germline ends. Germline V gene data show CDR1 as MDHEN and CDR2 as SYDVKM. The CDR3 extends over 15 amino acids. Here the CDR3 DNA reads TGTGCCAGCAGATATAGGGGTTCAGACACCGGGGAGCTGTTTTTT. Its protein is CASRYRGSDTGELFF.

The genes are TRBV21-1 and TRBJ1-5. TRBV21-1 is labeled a pseudogene. The CDR3 consists of 18 residues. In DNA form, the CDR3 reads TGTGCCAGCAGCAAAGGATTCGGGACCAGGAAGGGGAATCAGCCCCAGCATTTT. Its protein is CASSKGFGTRKGNQPQHF.

The J gene is TRBJ1-2, the V gene TRBV30; D is uncertain. The CDR3 consists of 15 residues. V was shortened by 0 bases and J by 7 bases, with 18 bases between the two germline ends. Germline V gives CDR1 GTSNPN, CDR2 SVGIG (reference sequence). The CDR3, as DNA: TGTGCCTGGAGTGTAAAGTATGGGAGAGGTGGTGGCTACACCTTC. It translates to CAWSVKYGRGGGYTF. Based on the CDR3 plus reference TRBV30 and TRBJ1-2, the full variable domain is SQTIHQWPATLVQPVGSPLSLECTVEGTSNPNLYWYRQAAGRGLQLLFYSVGIGQISSEVPQNLSASRPQDRQFILSSKKLLLSDSGFYLCAWSVKYGRGGGYTFGSGTRLTVV.

Here the CDR3 reads CASRDTDTQYF. CDR3 coding DNA: TGTGCCAGCAGGGACACAGATACGCAGTATTTT. J is TRBJ2-3 and V is TRBV2; D gene ambiguous. V was clipped by 6 bases and J by 2 bases, with 3 bases between them. The V gene's germline CDR1 is SNHLY and CDR2 FYNNEI. There are 11 residues in the CDR3.

There are many counts of this clone. This rearrangement joins TRBV11-3 to TRBJ1-1; 7 bases are shared with TRBD1. CDR3 size: 14 residues. Losses at the gene ends were 3 bases for V and 1 base for J; bases not matched to a gene: 2. Germline CDR1 and CDR2: SGHNT and YENEEA. CDR3 loop: CASSFWTGNTEAFF. The CDR3, as DNA: TGTGCCAGCAGCTTCTGGACAGGGAACACTGAAGCTTTCTTT.

The chain is built from TRBV19 and TRBJ2-3, with a weak D call TRBD2 (5 bases). The CDR3 length is 15 residues. The V end was cut by 5 bases, the J end by 0 bases, with 12 bases between. Germline-derived CDR1 and CDR2 are LNHDA and SQIVND (reference sequence). The CDR3 nucleotides read TGTGCCAGTAGTTCGGCAAGAGGGAGCACAGATACGCAGTATTTT. Translation: CASSSARGSTDTQYF.

The rearrangement joins TRBV10-3 to TRBJ1-2; TRBD1 matches at 8 bases. The V segment lost 5 bases and the J segment 8 bases; nucleotides outside the gene matches: 7. In germline, CDR1 is ENHRY, CDR2 SYGVKD. The CDR3 has 13 residues. The CDR3 loop is CAISFDRGGGYTF. The CDR3 coding sequence is TGTGCCATCAGTTTTGACAGGGGAGGAGGCTACACCTTC.

The chain combines TRBV7-3 with TRBJ2-1; TRBD2 agrees at 7 bases. CDR1 and CDR2 (germline): SGHTA, FQGTGA. V trimming: 2 bases; J trimming: 11 bases; junction bases outside the gene matches: 9. The CDR3 extends over 14 amino acids. CDR3 amino acids: CASSLGASGEKQFF. The CDR3 nucleotides read TGTGCCAGCAGCTTAGGGGCTAGCGGAGAAAAGCAGTTCTTC.

The V call is TRBV6-1, the J call TRBJ2-1, with D perhaps matching TRBD1 (5 bases). The ends were cut back, 3 bases at V and 3 bases at J, with 12 bases in the middle. Germline CDR1 and CDR2: MNHNS and SASEGT. The CDR3 spans 15 residues. DNA of the CDR3: TGTGCCAGCAGTGAGATGGGGCGGATCTACAATGAGCAGTTCTTC. Amino acid sequence: CASSEMGRIYNEQFF.

This clone has more than one count but fewer than ten. The chain has TRBV6-5 and TRBJ1-2; D ambiguous. CDR3 length: 14 amino acids. Germline V gene lookup returns CDR1 MNHEY and CDR2 SVGAGI. Trimming stripped 6 bases from V and 4 bases from J, with 15 bases between. CDR3 bases: TGTGCCAGCAGCCCAGCCGGGATAGGCTATGGCTACACCTTC. Translation: CASSPAGIGYGYTF.

The chain recombines TRBV5-1 with TRBJ2-1; TRBD2 agrees at 9 bases. Unmatched junction bases numbered 8, after V lost 7 bases and J lost 0 bases. There are 16 residues in the CDR3. CDR1 and CDR2 from the germline V gene are SGHRS and YFSETQ. This CDR3 reads CASGRNSGGSYNEQFF. The CDR3 DNA sequence: TGCGCCAGCGGTCGAAATAGCGGGGGCTCCTACAATGAGCAGTTCTTC.

V gene TRBV18 combines with J gene TRBJ1-2, with 7 nucleotides matching TRBD1. The trim removed 3 bases at V and 6 bases at J, leaving 10 bases unmatched. In germline, CDR1 is KGHSH, CDR2 LQKENI. This CDR3 comprises 15 residues. The CDR3 DNA reads as TGTGCCAGCTCACCCGCGTCAACAGGGGTAGATGGCTACACCTTC. Protein product: CASSPASTGVDGYTF.

The chain combines TRBV6-5 with TRBJ1-1, with 10 bases matching TRBD1. The CDR3 is 14 residues long. Germline loops: CDR1 MNHEY, CDR2 SVGAGI. Trimming removed 2 bases from V and 5 bases from J; junction bases left unmatched: 2. The CDR3 here is CASSYGTGDTEAFF. The CDR3, as DNA: TGTGCCAGCAGTTACGGGACAGGGGATACTGAAGCTTTCTTT.

This clone was picked up one time. The CDR3 sequence is CASSVGRGSPHTGELFF. As DNA, the CDR3 is TGTGCCAGCAGCGTAGGACGAGGGAGCCCCCACACCGGGGAGCTGTTTTTT. The chain employs TRBV9 and TRBJ2-2; D is perhaps TRBD2 (5 bases). The CDR3 has 17 amino acids. Trimming removed 0 bases at V and 3 bases at J, with 15 bases between. Germline V gives CDR1 SGDLS, CDR2 YYNGEE.

This chain connects TRBV28 to TRBJ1-5; 7 bases fit TRBD1. J lost 3 bases, V lost 6 bases, and 11 bases had no gene match. Looked up from germline, CDR1 is MDHEN and CDR2 is SYDVKM. The CDR3 is made up of 16 amino acids. In nucleotides, the CDR3 is TGTGCCAGCAGCTCCAATAAGGGACAGACCAATCAGCCCCAGCATTTT. Translation gives CASSSNKGQTNQPQHF.

V gene TRBV9 combines with J gene TRBJ1-2, with 9 nucleotides matching TRBD1. The CDR3 is made up of 16 amino acids. Germline CDR1 and CDR2: SGDLS and YYNGEE. With 3 bases clipped from V and 5 bases from J, the junction kept 11 bases outside the gene matches. The CDR3 loop reads CASSGFTGGRNYGYTF. The CDR3 region has the DNA TGTGCCAGCAGCGGCTTTACAGGGGGCCGGAATTATGGCTACACCTTC.

The chain recombines TRBV29-1 with TRBJ1-2, with a weak D call TRBD1 (6 bases). In germline, CDR1 is SQVTM, CDR2 ANQGSEA. This CDR3 spans 15 amino acids. V was shortened by 7 bases and J by 6 bases, with 24 bases between the two germline ends. The DNA of the CDR3 is TGCAGCGCCAGCAGAGGACAGCCAGCTTCCCATGGCTACACCTTC. This codes for CSASRGQPASHGYTF.

This clone was recorded only once. CDR3 residues: CASSAGLPYQETQYF. The CDR3 DNA sequence: TGTGCCAGCAGCGCGGGACTACCGTACCAAGAGACCCAGTACTTC. This chain connects TRBV7-6 to TRBJ2-5; 7 nucleotides align to TRBD2. The germline CDR1 and CDR2 sequences are SGHVS and FNYEAQ. V shed 5 bases, J shed 0 bases, and the junction held 6 bases outside the gene matches. The CDR3 has 15 amino acids.

J is TRBJ2-5 and V is TRBV4-2, with D tentatively TRBD1 (6 bases). CDR1 LGHNA and CDR2 YNFKEQ come from the germline V gene. CDR3 size: 15 residues. Between the trimmed V and J ends, which lost 1 base and 2 bases, there was a span of 11 bases. The CDR3 sequence: CASSQGGRTQETQYF. The DNA for the CDR3 is TGTGCCAGCAGCCAAGGGGGGCGGACGCAAGAGACCCAGTACTTC.

This clone occurred once. The chain links TRBV7-9 to TRBJ2-1, with 7 bases aligning to TRBD1. The junction had 12 bases not matched to a gene; V was cut back by 7 bases and J by 0 bases. Germline V lookup: CDR1 SEHNR, CDR2 FQNEAQ (reference sequence). The length of the CDR3 is 17 residues. CDR3 bases: TGTGCCAGCAACCGGCTAAGGGGGCAGAGCTCCTACAATGAGCAGTTCTTC. This translates into CASNRLRGQSSYNEQFF. Looking up the rest from reference TRBV7-9 and TRBJ2-1 gives the full variable domain: DTGVSQNPRHKITKRGQNVTFRCDPISEHNRLYWYRQTLGQGPEFLTYFQNEAQLEKSRLLSDRFSAERPKGSFSTLEIQRTEQGDSAMYLCASNRLRGQSSYNEQFFGPGTRLTVL.

The chain has TRBV6-6 and TRBJ2-1, with unresolved D. Trimming pared 2 bases from V and 5 bases from J, leaving 10 bases between. The CDR3 runs to 14 residues. Germline CDR1 is MNHNY and CDR2 is SVGAGI (reference sequence). For the CDR3, the DNA is TGTGCCAGCAGTTACGGAAACCTAAACAATGAGCAGTTCTTC. It codes for CASSYGNLNNEQFF.

The CDR3 region has the DNA TGCGCCAGCGGGGAGAATAGCGGAACCTACGAGCAGTACTTC. Translating gives CASGENSGTYEQYF. The J gene is TRBJ2-7, the V gene TRBV5-1, with D possibly being TRBD2 (6 bases). Germline V gene lookup returns CDR1 SGHRS and CDR2 YFSETQ. Trimming removed 7 bases from V and 2 bases from J, with 16 bases in between. CDR3 size: 14 residues.

This chain connects TRBV6-1 to TRBJ2-5, with a weak D call TRBD1 (5 bases). CDR3 length: 14 residues. The germline V gene encodes CDR1 MNHNS and CDR2 SASEGT. V was trimmed by 7 bases and J by 4 bases, leaving 16 bases between them. The CDR3 sequence: CASTSDSRPETQYF. CDR3 bases: TGTGCCAGCACCTCTGACAGTAGACCAGAGACCCAGTACTTC.

The chain is built from TRBV5-1 and TRBJ2-7, with D possibly being TRBD2 (6 bases). The germline gives CDR1 SGHRS, CDR2 YFSETQ. The V and J ends lost 7 bases and 0 bases respectively, with 11 bases between them. The CDR3 runs to 13 residues. In DNA, the CDR3 is TGCGCCAGCTCGCGGGGTAGCTCCTACGAGCAGTACTTC. Protein: CASSRGSSYEQYF.

The V and J genes are TRBV5-1 and TRBJ2-3; D is perhaps TRBD1 (5 bases). The ends were cut back, 1 base at V and 4 bases at J, with 10 bases in the middle. Germline V gene sequence: CDR1 SGHRS, CDR2 YFSETQ. This CDR3 is built from 14 residues. CDR3 in DNA: TGCGCCAGCAGCTTGTCAGAAGGGGCAGATACGCAGTATTTT. This translates into CASSLSEGADTQYF.

This clone was recorded once. The chain employs TRBV30 and TRBJ2-5; 10 bases match TRBD2. V dropped 7 bases and J dropped 5; count of bases not matched to a gene: 10. Per the germline V gene, CDR1 is GTSNPN and CDR2 is SVGIG (reference sequence). This CDR3 has 14 amino acids. The CDR3 DNA sequence: TGTGCCTTAAGTAAGGGTAGCGGGGGGGAGACCCAGTACTTC. Its translation is CALSKGSGGETQYF.

With respect to this clone: The junction does not match germline at one end; this may be a read error. This sequence joins TRBV10-3 and TRBJ2-1, with 8 positions matching TRBD1. Per the germline V gene, CDR1 is ENHRY and CDR2 is SYGVKD. This CDR3 region has 14 residues. The CDR3 spells CASSTGTGDNEQFF. CDR3 DNA sequence: TGTGCCAGCAGTACCGGGACAGGTGACAATGAGCAGTTCTTC.